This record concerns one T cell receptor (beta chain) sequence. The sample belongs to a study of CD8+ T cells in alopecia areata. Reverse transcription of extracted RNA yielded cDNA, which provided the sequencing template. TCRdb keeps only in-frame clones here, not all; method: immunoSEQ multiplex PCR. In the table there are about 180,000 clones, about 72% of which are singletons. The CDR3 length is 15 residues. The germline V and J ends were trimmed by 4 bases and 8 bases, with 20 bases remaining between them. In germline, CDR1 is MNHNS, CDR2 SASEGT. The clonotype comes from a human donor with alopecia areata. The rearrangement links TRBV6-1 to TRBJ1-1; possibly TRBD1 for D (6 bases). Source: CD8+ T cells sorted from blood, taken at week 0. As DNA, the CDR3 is TGTGCCAGCAGTGTACCCAGGGGCGGGCGGAAAGAAGCTTTCTTT. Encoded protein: CASSVPRGGRKEAFF.